The entry that follows covers one T cell receptor (beta chain) sequence. Germline V gene lookup returns CDR1 SGHRS and CDR2 YFSETQ. The J segment lost 1 base and the V segment lost 0 bases, leaving 13 bases of the junction unmatched. This CDR3 has 19 residues. TCRdb's table, derived via immunoSEQ multiplex PCR, lists solely in-frame clones and lacks some. Here the sample spans 450,000 or so clones, roughly 90% being singletons. The data are from a study of blood T cell repertoires in COVID-19. The sequence derives from a man aged 18 to 35 with COVID-19, enrolled during active disease. The rearrangement joins TRBV5-1 to TRBJ2-1, with 7 bases lining up with TRBD2. Sequenced material: peripheral blood. CDR3 protein: CASSLEGSIGGRSYNEQFF. The CDR3 DNA reads TGCGCCAGCAGCTTGGAGGGGTCTATCGGCGGGAGATCCTACAATGAGCAGTTCTTC.